These 18 T cell receptor beta chains were sequenced from one sample in a study of PD-L1 blockade in urothelial cancer. Documented time point: pretreatment peripheral blood. Sequencing was performed with immunoSEQ multiplex PCR; in TCRdb, only in-frame clones are kept and a portion is missing. The repertoire holds under 95,000 clones, with roughly 89% as singletons. The source was PBMCs, collected around atezolizumab (anti-PD-L1) treatment. Receptor source: a man aged 55 to 69 with urothelial cancer.

The chain is built from TRBV19 and TRBJ2-1, with TRBD2 matching over 13 bases. This CDR3 is 16 amino acids long. The germline V gene encodes CDR1 LNHDA and CDR2 SQIVND (reference sequence). J lost 8 bases, V lost 5 bases, and 9 bases had no gene match. CDR3 in DNA: TGTGCCAGTAGTCGACTAGCGGGGGGAGTGGGGTATGAGCAGTTCTTC. It translates to CASSRLAGGVGYEQFF.

The rearrangement uses TRBV6-1 and TRBJ1-6; 7 bases map to TRBD1. Germline CDR1 is MNHNS and CDR2 is SASEGT. Trimming took 1 base from V and 7 from J; bases not matched to a gene: 4. The CDR3 extends over 15 amino acids. The CDR3 nucleotides read TGTGCCAGCAGTGAAGGGGCAGGGGGGAATTCACCCCTCCACTTT. This sequence encodes CASSEGAGGNSPLHF.

This chain links TRBV6-5 with TRBJ2-3; TRBD1 matches at 7 bases. Losses at the gene ends were 2 bases for V and 1 base for J; bases not matched to a gene: 6. The CDR3 is 16 amino acids. The germline CDR1 and CDR2 sequences are MNHEY and SVGAGI. The CDR3 spells CASSYTGTVRTDTQYF. In nucleotides, the CDR3 is TGTGCCAGCAGTTACACCGGGACAGTACGCACAGATACGCAGTATTTT.

The chain employs TRBV5-1 and TRBJ1-2; D not resolved. The CDR3 is made up of 13 amino acids. Deletions cut 1 base from V and 8 bases from J, with 12 bases between. Germline V gene sequence: CDR1 SGHRS, CDR2 YFSETQ. Written as DNA, the CDR3 is TGCGCCAGCAGCTTGAGCCAGGCTAAAGGCTACACCTTC. Protein product: CASSLSQAKGYTF.

The J gene is TRBJ2-1, the V gene TRBV7-2, with D perhaps matching TRBD2 (6 bases). The CDR3 is 15 residues long. The V gene's germline CDR1 is SGHTA and CDR2 FQGNSA. V was clipped by 7 bases and J by 0 bases, with 13 bases between them. This CDR3 is CASTTSGSSYNEQFF. In DNA, the CDR3 is TGTGCCAGCACCACGTCCGGGAGCTCCTACAATGAGCAGTTCTTC.

This chain links TRBV2 with TRBJ2-3; perhaps TRBD1 as D (5 bases). In germline, CDR1 is SNHLY, CDR2 FYNNEI. V lost 3 bases, J lost 2 bases, and 12 bases lay in between. The CDR3 covers 15 residues. The CDR3 loop reads CASSDEGANTDTQYF. CDR3 nucleotides: TGTGCCAGCAGTGACGAAGGGGCTAACACAGATACGCAGTATTTT.

This rearrangement joins TRBV11-2 to TRBJ1-1, with a possible D match to TRBD1 (6 bases). V lost 5 bases, J lost 0 bases, and 16 bases lay in between. The CDR3 loop spans 16 amino acids. Germline loops: CDR1 SGHAT, CDR2 FQNNGV. The CDR3, as DNA: TGTGCCAGCAGCACCTCCGGGACACTCATGAACACTGAAGCTTTCTTT. It codes for CASSTSGTLMNTEAFF.

V usage is TRBV21-1 and J usage is TRBJ2-5; the table's D call of TRBD2 was not tested on the DNA. TRBV21-1 is flagged as a pseudogene. CDR3 size: 12 residues. The CDR3 region has the DNA TGTGCCAGCAGCGAGGAGATTAAGGCCCAGTACTTC. Translation: CASSEEIKAQYF.

The chain combines TRBV9 with TRBJ2-2; D is ambiguous. The V gene's germline CDR1 is SGDLS and CDR2 YYNGEE. V lost 1 base and J 6 bases, leaving 16 bases between the germline ends. This CDR3 region has 16 residues. The CDR3 DNA follows: TGTGCCAGCAGCGTAAGAGTTGGTCCCCCGGCCGGGGAGCTGTTTTTT. Its translation is CASSVRVGPPAGELFF.

The chain has TRBV5-6 and TRBJ1-4; 8 bases are a match to TRBD1. The CDR3 spans 14 residues. Trimming cost V 4 bases and J 8 bases; bases outside gene matches: 7. Per the germline V gene, CDR1 is SGHDT and CDR2 is YYEEEE. CDR3 in amino acids: CASSAGQGREKLFF. The CDR3 DNA follows: TGTGCCAGCAGCGCTGGACAGGGACGGGAAAAACTGTTTTTT.

The gene calls are TRBV19 and TRBJ1-4, with a weak D call TRBD1 (5 bases). With 7 bases removed from V and 6 bases from J, the gap between germline ends came to 15 bases. Germline CDR1 is LNHDA and CDR2 is SQIVND (reference sequence). The CDR3 sequence is 14 residues long. The CDR3 DNA sequence: TGTGCCAGTACCCGCGGGACGGTGGATGAAAAACTGTTTTTT. Translation gives CASTRGTVDEKLFF.

The rearrangement uses TRBV30 and TRBJ2-4; TRBD2 matches 10 bases. There are 19 residues in the CDR3. Germline V CDR1 and CDR2: GTSNPN, SVGIG (reference sequence). The V gene end was trimmed by 1 base and the J gene end by 0 bases; junction bases not matched to a gene: 12. CDR3 bases: TGTGCCTGGAGTGCCCCTTGGGAGCGGGGGGGTCTAGCCAAAAACATTCAGTACTTC. Its translation is CAWSAPWERGGLAKNIQYF. The whole variable domain, remainder taken from reference TRBV30 and TRBJ2-4, is SQTIHQWPATLVQPVGSPLSLECTVEGTSNPNLYWYRQAAGRGLQLLFYSVGIGQISSEVPQNLSASRPQDRQFILSSKKLLLSDSGFYLCAWSAPWERGGLAKNIQYFGAGTRLSVL.

This sequence joins TRBV5-1 and TRBJ2-2; tentatively, D is TRBD2 (7 bases). The CDR3 covers 17 residues. Germline loops: CDR1 SGHRS, CDR2 YFSETQ. The ends were cut back, 4 bases at V and 0 bases at J, with 16 bases in the middle. The CDR3 loop is CASSPIRGAPNTGELFF. As DNA, the CDR3 is TGCGCCAGCAGCCCCATACGGGGGGCTCCGAACACCGGGGAGCTGTTTTTT. The full variable domain, its missing parts supplied by reference TRBV5-1 and TRBJ2-2, is KAGVTQTPRYLIKTRGQQVTLSCSPISGHRSVSWYQQTPGQGLQFLFEYFSETQRNKGNFPGRFSGRQFSNSRSEMNVSTLELGDSALYLCASSPIRGAPNTGELFFGEGSRLTVL.

The rearrangement uses TRBV15 and TRBJ2-7; perhaps TRBD1 as D (5 bases). Germline V lookup: CDR1 LNHNV, CDR2 YYDKDF (reference sequence). V was trimmed by 2 bases and J by 6 bases, leaving 11 bases between them. The CDR3 spans 13 residues. CDR3 sequence reads: CATSRQYTGEQYF. For the CDR3, the DNA is TGTGCCACCAGCAGACAATATACAGGCGAGCAGTACTTC.

This clone has only a few counts. The V gene is TRBV27, the J gene TRBJ1-1, with TRBD1 matching 7 bases. The V and J ends lost 6 bases and 3 bases, in that order; junction bases with no gene match: 4. The germline gives CDR1 MNHEY, CDR2 SMNVEV (reference sequence). The CDR3 is made up of 13 amino acids. The CDR3 DNA sequence: TGTGCCAGCAGAAACAGGGGATACACTGAAGCTTTCTTT. Translated, it gives CASRNRGYTEAFF.

The chain has TRBV6-5 and TRBJ1-2, with D perhaps matching TRBD1 (5 bases). The CDR3 extends over 13 amino acids. V dropped 6 bases and J dropped 2 bases, with 10 bases sitting between them. Per germline, CDR1 MNHEY and CDR2 SVGAGI. The DNA of the CDR3 is TGTGCCAGCAGAGCAGGGCGGAACTATGGCTACACCTTC. Protein sequence: CASRAGRNYGYTF.

The rearrangement links TRBV4-3 to TRBJ2-3; D is ambiguous. V was cut by 0 bases and J by 2 bases, with 18 bases left in between. Germline V lookup: CDR1 LGHNA, CDR2 YSLEER. The CDR3 spans 18 residues. For the CDR3, the DNA is TGCGCCAGCAGCCAAGATCATACCTCTACCTTCTCCACAGATACGCAGTATTTT. Amino acid sequence: CASSQDHTSTFSTDTQYF.

V usage is TRBV11-3 and J usage is TRBJ2-7, with D tentatively TRBD2 (5 bases). Per the germline V gene, CDR1 is SGHNT and CDR2 is YENEEA. This CDR3 is built from 13 residues. The germline V and J ends were trimmed by 0 bases and 3 bases, with 6 bases remaining between them. Here the CDR3 reads CASSLDGGYEQYF. As DNA, the CDR3 is TGTGCCAGCAGCTTAGACGGAGGCTACGAGCAGTACTTC.